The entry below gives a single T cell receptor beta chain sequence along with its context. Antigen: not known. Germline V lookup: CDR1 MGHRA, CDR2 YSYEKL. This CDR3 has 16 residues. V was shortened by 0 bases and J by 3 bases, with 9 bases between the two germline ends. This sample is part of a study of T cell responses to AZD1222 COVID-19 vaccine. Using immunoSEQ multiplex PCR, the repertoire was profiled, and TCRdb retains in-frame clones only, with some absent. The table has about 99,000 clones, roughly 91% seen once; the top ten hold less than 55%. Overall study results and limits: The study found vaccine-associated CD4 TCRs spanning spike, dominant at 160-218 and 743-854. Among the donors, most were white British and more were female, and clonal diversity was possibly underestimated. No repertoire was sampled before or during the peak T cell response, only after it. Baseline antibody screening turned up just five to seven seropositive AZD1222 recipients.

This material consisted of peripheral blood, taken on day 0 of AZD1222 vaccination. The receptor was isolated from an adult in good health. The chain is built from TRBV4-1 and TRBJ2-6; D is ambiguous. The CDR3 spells CASSQDLTDGANVLTF. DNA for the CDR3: TGCGCCAGCAGCCAAGATCTGACTGATGGGGCCAACGTCCTGACTTTC.